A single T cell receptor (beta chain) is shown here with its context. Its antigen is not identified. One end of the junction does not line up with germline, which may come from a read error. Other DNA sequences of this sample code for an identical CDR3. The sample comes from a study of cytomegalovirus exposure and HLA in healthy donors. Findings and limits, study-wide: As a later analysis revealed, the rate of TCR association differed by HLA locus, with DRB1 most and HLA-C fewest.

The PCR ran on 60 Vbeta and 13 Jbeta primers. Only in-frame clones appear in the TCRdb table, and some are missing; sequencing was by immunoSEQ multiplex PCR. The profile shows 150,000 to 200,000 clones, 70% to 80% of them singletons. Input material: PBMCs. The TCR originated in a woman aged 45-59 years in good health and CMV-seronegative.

CDR3: CASSLDGEGTEAFF. The CDR3, as DNA: TGTGCCAGCAGCTTAGACGGGGAGGGCACTGAAGCCTTCTTT. The chain combines TRBV11-2 with TRBJ1-1; D uncertain. This CDR3 has 14 amino acids. The V gene's germline CDR1 is SGHAT and CDR2 FQNNGV.